A single sample gave rise to the 5 T cell receptor beta chains below, sequenced in a study of T cells after yellow fever vaccination. TCRdb reprocessed the 5' RACE reads with MiXCR, giving one entry per CDR3 protein. The sample includes a few hundred thousand distinct CDR3 sequences, roughly 9% of them seen just once. This material consisted of CD4+ T cells sorted from PBMCs, taken 5 days after the yellow fever booster vaccination. The receptors originated from a man younger than 35 who received the YFV17D yellow fever vaccine.

The CDR3 bases are TGTGCCAGTAGTATGTCGCCTAGCGGGCGCCAAGAGACCCAGTACTTC. It yields the protein CASSMSPSGRQETQYF. The chain recombines TRBV19 with TRBJ2-5; 8 nucleotides agree with TRBD2. V lost 3 bases to trimming and J lost 1 base; unmatched junction nucleotides: 7. The CDR3 is 16 residues long. Germline loops: CDR1 LNHDA, CDR2 SQIVND (reference sequence).

The CDR3 region is CASSSGTGKSEQYF. The CDR3 nucleotides read TGCGCCAGCAGCTCCGGGACAGGCAAGTCTGAGCAGTACTTC. This chain links TRBV5-1 with TRBJ2-7; 8 bases are a match to TRBD1. CDR3 length equals 14 residues. The germline gives CDR1 SGHRS, CDR2 YFSETQ. V shed 3 bases, J shed 7 bases, and the junction held 9 bases outside the gene matches.

Remarks on this clonotype: This sequence may be a read error, since a much larger clone differs from it by one base. The chain uses TRBV9 and TRBJ2-3; D is undetermined. The CDR3 covers 12 residues. Trimming shortened V by 0 bases and J by 6 bases, and 5 bases separated the two germline ends. Germline CDR1 reads SGDLS; CDR2 reads YYNGEE. CDR3 bases: TGTGCCAGCAGCGTAGTGGGGGATACGCAGTATTTT. Residues: CASSVVGDTQYF.

This clonotype was observed many times. The chain recombines TRBV24-1 with TRBJ2-7; 13 bases fit TRBD2. There are 16 residues in the CDR3. The germline V gene has CDR1 KGHDR and CDR2 SFDVKD. Trimming took 4 bases from V and 5 from J; bases not matched to a gene: 7. The CDR3 protein is CATSEPGLAGLNEQYF. For the CDR3, the DNA is TGTGCCACCAGTGAACCGGGACTAGCGGGGCTCAACGAGCAGTACTTC.

This clonotype was seen a few times. The rearrangement links TRBV9 to TRBJ2-5, with D perhaps given as TRBD1 or TRBD2 (5 bases each). V was trimmed by 1 base and J by 3 bases, leaving 7 bases between them. The CDR3 sequence is 13 residues long. From germline, CDR1 is SGDLS and CDR2 YYNGEE. CDR3 nucleotide sequence: TGTGCCAGCAGCGTAAGGGACGAAGAGACCCAGTACTTC. Translated, it gives CASSVRDEETQYF.